This T cell receptor beta chain was identified in a study of T-cell memory formation after mild COVID-19. Study-wide background: Largely donor-specific TCR clusters were found.

Germline V gene sequence: CDR1 MNHEY, CDR2 SMNVEV (reference sequence). Trimming at V came to 2 bases and at J to 2 bases, leaving 11 bases not matched to a gene. The CDR3 has 18 amino acids. TCR alpha and TCR beta cDNA libraries carrying sample barcodes and UMIs were produced by 5'RACE using constant-segment primers. TCRdb called the 5' RACE reads again in MiXCR, with one record for every CDR3 protein. The sample yields around 530,000 distinct CDR3 sequences, about 20% seen once. General study results and limits: Pre-infection memory contained some responding clones, which suggested that cross-reactive memory had joined.

The table lists this clonotype with a few counts. The antigen is undetermined. The sequenced material came from PBMCs or a T cell subset sorted from them (not recorded which). The chain recombines TRBV27 with TRBJ2-3; 9 bases line up with TRBD1. This TCR came from an adult woman who had mild COVID-19 (a few samples of this study predate the infection). Cell type and time point are not known. The CDR3 sequence is CASSLGLRDRESTDTQYF. The CDR3 DNA follows: TGTGCCAGCAGTTTAGGCCTCCGGGACAGGGAGTCCACAGATACGCAGTATTTT.